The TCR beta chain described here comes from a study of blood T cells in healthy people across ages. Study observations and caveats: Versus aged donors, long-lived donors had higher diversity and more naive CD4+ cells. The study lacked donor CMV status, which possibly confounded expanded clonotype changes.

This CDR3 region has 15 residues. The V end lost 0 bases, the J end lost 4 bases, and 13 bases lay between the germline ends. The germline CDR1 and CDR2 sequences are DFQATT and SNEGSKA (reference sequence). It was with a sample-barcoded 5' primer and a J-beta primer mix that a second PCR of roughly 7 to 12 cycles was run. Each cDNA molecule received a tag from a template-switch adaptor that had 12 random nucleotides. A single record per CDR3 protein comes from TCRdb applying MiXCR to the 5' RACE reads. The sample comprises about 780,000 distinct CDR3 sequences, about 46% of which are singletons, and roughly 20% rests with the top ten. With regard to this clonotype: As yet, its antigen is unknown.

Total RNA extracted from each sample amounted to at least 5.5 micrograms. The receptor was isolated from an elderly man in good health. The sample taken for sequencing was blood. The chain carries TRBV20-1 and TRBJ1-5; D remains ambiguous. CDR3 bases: TGCAGTGCTAGAGATGAGGAAGCCCAAAATCAGCCCCAGCATTTT. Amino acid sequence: CSARDEEAQNQPQHF.